This TCR beta chain comes out of a study of T-cell reconstitution after alpha-beta-depleted transplantation in children. The sample holds a few counts of this clonotype. What it binds is unknown. Overall study results and limits: Among T cells one year after transplant, newly produced cells accounted for most counts and diversity.

Unique molecular identifiers tagged the TCRbeta library. MiXCR, run by TCRdb on the PCR reads, gives a single entry per CDR3 protein. The table has some 830,000 distinct CDR3 sequences, approximately 15% seen once. The receptor comes from a male patient younger than 18 who had a stem cell transplant for acute lymphoblastic leukemia, so the T cells may come from the graft donor. Sample: PBMCs, mostly from graft donor cells, taken 360 days after TCRalphabeta/CD19-depleted stem cell transplant.

The CDR3 sequence: CASSSLPLQSLSYNEQFF. CDR3 sequence (DNA): TGTGCCAGCAGCTCCCTCCCCTTGCAGAGCCTCTCCTACAATGAGCAGTTCTTC. The V and J genes are TRBV11-2 and TRBJ2-1; D not resolved. The CDR3 extends over 18 amino acids. The V gene's germline CDR1 is SGHAT and CDR2 FQNNGV. The V and J ends lost 4 bases and 0 bases respectively, with 19 bases between them.